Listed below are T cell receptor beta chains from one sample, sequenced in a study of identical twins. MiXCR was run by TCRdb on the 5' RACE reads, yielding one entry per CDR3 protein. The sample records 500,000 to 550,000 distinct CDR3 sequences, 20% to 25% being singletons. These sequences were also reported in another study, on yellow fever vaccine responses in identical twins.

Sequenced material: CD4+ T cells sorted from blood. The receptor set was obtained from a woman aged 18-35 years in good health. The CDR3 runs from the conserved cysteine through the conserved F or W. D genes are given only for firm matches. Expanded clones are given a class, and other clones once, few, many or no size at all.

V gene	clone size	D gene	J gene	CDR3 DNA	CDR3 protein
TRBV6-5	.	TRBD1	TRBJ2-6	TGTGCCAGCAGTTATTATGGGACAGGGATCGGGGCCAACGTCCTGACTTTC	CASSYYGTGIGANVLTF
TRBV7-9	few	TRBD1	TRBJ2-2	TGTGCCAGCAGCCCACAGGGGCACACCGGGGAGCTGTTTTTT	CASSPQGHTGELFF
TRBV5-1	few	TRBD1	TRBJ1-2	TGCGCCAGCAGCATACTACAGGGGGCGTATGGCTACACCTTC	CASSILQGAYGYTF
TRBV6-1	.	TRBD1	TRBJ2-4	TGTGCCAGCAGTAGCCGACAGGGGACACTCCAATGGGCCAAAAACATTCAGTACTTC	CASSSRQGTLQWAKNIQYF
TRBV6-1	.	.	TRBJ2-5	TGTGCCAGCAGTGATTTGGGGGCCGGAAAAGAGACCCAGTACTTC	CASSDLGAGKETQYF
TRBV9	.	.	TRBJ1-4	TGTGCCAGCAGCGCCAATTTTAATGAAAAACTGTTTTTT	CASSANFNEKLFF
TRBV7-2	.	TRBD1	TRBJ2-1	TGTGCCAGCAGCTTCGGGTTGGGACAGGGCTCCTACAATGAGCAGTTCTTC	CASSFGLGQGSYNEQFF
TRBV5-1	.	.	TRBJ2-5	TGCGCCAGCAGCTTGGCCGGAGGCGGAGAAGAGACCCAGTACTTC	CASSLAGGGEETQYF
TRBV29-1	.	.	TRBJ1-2	TGCAGCGTTGAGCGGATCCAATATGGCTACACCTTC	CSVERIQYGYTF
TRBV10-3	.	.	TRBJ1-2	TGTGCCATCAGTGTCGAGGAACCCTATGGCTACACCTTC	CAISVEEPYGYTF
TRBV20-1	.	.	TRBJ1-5	TGCAGTGCTAGAGATCAGATCGGTAATCAGCCCCAGCATTTT	CSARDQIGNQPQHF
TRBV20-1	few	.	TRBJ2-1	TGCAGTGCCGTTACCCCGGGGCAGACTATGAATGAGCAGTTCTTC	CSAVTPGQTMNEQFF
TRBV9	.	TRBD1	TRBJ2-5	TGTGCCAGCAGCGCCGCGGACAGGGGGCTTGAGACCCAGTACTTC	CASSAADRGLETQYF
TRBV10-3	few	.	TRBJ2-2	TGTGCCATTGCACGGACGGACAACACCGGGGAGCTGTTTTTT	CAIARTDNTGELFF
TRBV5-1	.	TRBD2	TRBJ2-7	TGCGCCAGTCGACTAGCGGCAGCCTACGAGCAGTACTTC	CASRLAAAYEQYF
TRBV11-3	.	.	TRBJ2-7	TGTGCCAGCAGCTTAGACCCCAGCCCTAGCGAAACCTACGAGCAGTACTTC	CASSLDPSPSETYEQYF
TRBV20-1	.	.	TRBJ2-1	TGCTGTGCTAGGTGGGGAAGGGAAGGGAATAATGGCAATGAGCAGTTCTTC	CCARWGREGNNGNEQFF
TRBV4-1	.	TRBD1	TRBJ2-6	TGCGCCAGCAGCCAAACGACAGGGGCGGCAACTGGGGCCAACGTCCTGACTTTC	CASSQTTGAATGANVLTF
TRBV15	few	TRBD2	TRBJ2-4	TGTGCCACCAGCTTTCGTGGGTCGGGAGGAGGTAACATTCAGTACTTC	CATSFRGSGGGNIQYF
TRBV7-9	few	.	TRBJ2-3	TGTGCCAGCAGCTTAAAATGGGGTTCGGATACGCAGTATTTT	CASSLKWGSDTQYF